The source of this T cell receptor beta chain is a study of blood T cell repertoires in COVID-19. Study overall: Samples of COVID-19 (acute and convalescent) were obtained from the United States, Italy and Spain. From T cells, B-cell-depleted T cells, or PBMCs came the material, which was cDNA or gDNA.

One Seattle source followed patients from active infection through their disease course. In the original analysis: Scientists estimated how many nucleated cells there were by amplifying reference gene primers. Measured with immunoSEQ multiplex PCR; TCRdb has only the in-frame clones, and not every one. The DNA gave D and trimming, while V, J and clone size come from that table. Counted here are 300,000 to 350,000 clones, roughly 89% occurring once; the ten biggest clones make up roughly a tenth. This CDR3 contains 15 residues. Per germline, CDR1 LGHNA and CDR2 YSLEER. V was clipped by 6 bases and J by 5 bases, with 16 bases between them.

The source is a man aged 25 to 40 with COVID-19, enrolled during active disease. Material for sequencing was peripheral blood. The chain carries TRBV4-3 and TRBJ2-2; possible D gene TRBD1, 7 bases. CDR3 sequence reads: CASRGGTARTGELFF. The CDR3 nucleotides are TGCGCCAGCAGAGGGGGGACAGCGAGGACCGGGGAGCTGTTTTTT.